These 10 T cell receptor beta chains were all obtained from the same sample, sequenced in a study of radiotherapy plus CTLA-4 blockade in lung cancer. The repertoire was sequenced with immunoSEQ multiplex PCR; TCRdb's copy has only in-frame clones and lacks some. Among some 60,000 clones listed, over 75% were seen once. The specimen comprised peripheral blood, sampled from a patient treated with radiotherapy plus ipilimumab. The receptors stem from a human donor with non-small cell lung cancer who had a complete response to radiotherapy plus ipilimumab.

V and J are TRBV6-6 and TRBJ2-5; 7 nucleotides agree with TRBD1. The CDR3 is 16 amino acids. J lost 2 bases, V lost 2 bases, and 8 bases had no gene match. CDR1 MNHNY and CDR2 SVGAGI come from the germline V gene (reference sequence). Here the CDR3 reads CASSYLGQLPQETQYF. DNA for the CDR3: TGTGCCAGCAGTTACCTGGGACAGTTACCTCAAGAGACCCAGTACTTC.

A few counts support this clone. This chain joins TRBV7-9 and TRBJ2-1, with 9 bases lining up with TRBD1. This CDR3 has 17 residues. With 5 bases clipped from V and 2 bases from J, the junction kept 10 bases outside the gene matches. Germline loops: CDR1 SEHNR, CDR2 FQNEAQ (reference sequence). The CDR3 loop reads CASSGTGNPLTYNEQFF. The CDR3 nucleotides read TGTGCCAGCAGCGGGACAGGGAATCCTCTAACCTACAATGAGCAGTTCTTC.

V gene TRBV11-2 combines with J gene TRBJ1-3, with a tentative D call TRBD1 (5 bases). The CDR3 spans 15 residues. Germline CDR1 reads SGHAT; CDR2 reads FQNNGV. V lost 5 bases and J lost 5, with 16 bases in between. CDR3 residues: CASSLRQNERNTIYF. The CDR3 DNA follows: TGTGCCAGCAGCCTCAGACAGAACGAGCGAAACACCATATATTTT.

This clone was detected ten times or more. This chain uses TRBV6-1 with TRBJ2-1; TRBD2 matches 13 bases. Trimming cost V 4 bases and J 0 bases; bases outside gene matches: 9. There are 19 residues in the CDR3. Germline V gene lookup returns CDR1 MNHNS and CDR2 SASEGT. The CDR3 spells CASSGGLAGVMSSYNEQFF. The CDR3 DNA sequence: TGTGCCAGCAGTGGCGGACTAGCGGGAGTCATGAGCTCCTACAATGAGCAGTTCTTC.

This clone was detected a few times. This chain uses TRBV18 with TRBJ1-4, with 8 bases that match TRBD1. This CDR3 is built from 13 residues. The ends lost 3 bases at V and 8 bases at J; junction bases unmatched: 2. Looked up from germline, CDR1 is KGHSH and CDR2 is LQKENI. CDR3 nucleotide sequence: TGTGCCAGCTCACCGGACAGGGAAGAAAAACTGTTTTTT. It codes for CASSPDREEKLFF.

The chain employs TRBV5-1 and TRBJ2-2, with 11 positions matching TRBD1. This CDR3 spans 15 amino acids. Trimming removed 4 bases from V and 7 bases from J; junction bases left unmatched: 6. CDR1 and CDR2 from the germline V gene are SGHRS and YFSETQ. CDR3 sequence (DNA): TGCGCCAGCAGCGTCGGGACAGGGGGGTACGGGGAGCTGTTTTTT. Protein product: CASSVGTGGYGELFF. Supplemented by reference TRBV5-1 and TRBJ2-2, the full variable domain reads KAGVTQTPRYLIKTRGQQVTLSCSPISGHRSVSWYQQTPGQGLQFLFEYFSETQRNKGNFPGRFSGRQFSNSRSEMNVSTLELGDSALYLCASSVGTGGYGELFFGEGSRLTVL.

This chain connects TRBV7-2 to TRBJ2-7; D perhaps matches TRBD1 (6 bases). The CDR3 contains 13 residues. Trimming left V 3 bases short and J 7 bases short, with 13 bases between. Germline V gene data show CDR1 as SGHTA and CDR2 as FQGNSA. CDR3 amino acids: CASSFTGTGEQYF. As DNA, the CDR3 is TGTGCCAGCAGCTTTACAGGGACGGGAGAGCAGTACTTC.

This rearrangement joins TRBV4-1 to TRBJ2-1; the D gene is possibly TRBD1 (6 bases). This CDR3 is built from 19 residues. Germline V gene data show CDR1 as MGHRA and CDR2 as YSYEKL. The germline V and J ends were trimmed by 0 bases and 4 bases, with 22 bases remaining between them. Here the CDR3 DNA reads TGCGCCAGCAGCCAAGAGGGGGCCCTGTGGGGTGGGGATTACAATGAGCAGTTCTTC. Amino acids: CASSQEGALWGGDYNEQFF.

J is TRBJ2-2 and V is TRBV5-6; 9 positions agree with TRBD1. V shed 6 bases, J shed 5 bases, and the junction held 2 bases outside the gene matches. This CDR3 has 13 amino acids. Germline CDR1 reads SGHDT; CDR2 reads YYEEEE. The DNA of the CDR3 is TGTGCCAGCAACAGGGGGCAAACCGGGGAGCTGTTTTTT. Translated: CASNRGQTGELFF.

This sequence joins TRBV18 and TRBJ1-4; D remains unclear. CDR1 and CDR2 (germline): KGHSH, LQKENI. The CDR3 extends over 17 amino acids. V dropped 1 base and J dropped 3 bases, with 15 bases sitting between them. The chain's CDR3 is CASSPLSLQGANEKLFF. The CDR3 DNA reads as TGTGCCAGCTCACCACTGTCCCTTCAAGGAGCTAATGAAAAACTGTTTTTT. Together with reference TRBV18 and TRBJ1-4, the CDR3 gives the full variable domain: NAGVMQNPRHLVRRRGQEARLRCSPMKGHSHVYWYRQLPEEGLKFMVYLQKENIIDESGMPKERFSAEFPKEGPSILRIQQVVRGDSAAYFCASSPLSLQGANEKLFFGSGTQLSVL.